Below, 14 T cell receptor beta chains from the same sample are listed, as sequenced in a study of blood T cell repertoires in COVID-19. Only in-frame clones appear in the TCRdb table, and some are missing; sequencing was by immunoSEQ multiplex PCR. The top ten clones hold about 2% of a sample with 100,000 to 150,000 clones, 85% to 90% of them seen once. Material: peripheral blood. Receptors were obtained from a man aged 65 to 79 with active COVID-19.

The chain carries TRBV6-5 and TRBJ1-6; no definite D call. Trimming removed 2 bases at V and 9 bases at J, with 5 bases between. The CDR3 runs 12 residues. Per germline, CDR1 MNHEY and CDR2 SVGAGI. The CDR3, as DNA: TGTGCCAGCAGTTACGGCGGTTCACCCCTCCACTTT. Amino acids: CASSYGGSPLHF.

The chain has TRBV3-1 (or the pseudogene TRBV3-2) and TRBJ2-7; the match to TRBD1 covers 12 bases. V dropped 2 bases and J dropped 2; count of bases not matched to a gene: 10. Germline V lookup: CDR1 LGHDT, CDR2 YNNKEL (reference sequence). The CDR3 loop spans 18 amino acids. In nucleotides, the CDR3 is TGTGCCAGCAGCCAACCTCCCGGGACAGGGGGCGCGCCCTACGAGCAGTACTTC. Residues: CASSQPPGTGGAPYEQYF.

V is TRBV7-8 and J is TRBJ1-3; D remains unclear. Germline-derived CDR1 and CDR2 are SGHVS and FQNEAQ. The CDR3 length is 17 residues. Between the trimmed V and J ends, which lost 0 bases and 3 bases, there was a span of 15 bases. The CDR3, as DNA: TGTGCCAGCAGCTTAGCGCGGATAAACGACTATGGAAACACCATATATTTT. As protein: CASSLARINDYGNTIYF. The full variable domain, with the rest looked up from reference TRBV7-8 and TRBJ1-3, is GAGVSQSPRYKVAKRGQDVALRCDPISGHVSLFWYQQALGQGPEFLTYFQNEAQLDKSGLPSDRFFAERPEGSVSTLKIQRTQQEDSAVYLCASSLARINDYGNTIYFGEGSWLTVV.

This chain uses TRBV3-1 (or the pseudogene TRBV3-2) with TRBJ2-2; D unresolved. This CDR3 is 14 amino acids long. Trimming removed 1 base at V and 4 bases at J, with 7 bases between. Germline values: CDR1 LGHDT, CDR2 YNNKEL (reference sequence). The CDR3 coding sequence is TGTGCCAGCAGCCAAGGAGGATCCACCGGGGAGCTGTTTTTT. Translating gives CASSQGGSTGELFF.

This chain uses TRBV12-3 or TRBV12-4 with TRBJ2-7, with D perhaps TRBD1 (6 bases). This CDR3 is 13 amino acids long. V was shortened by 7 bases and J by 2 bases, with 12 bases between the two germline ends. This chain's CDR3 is CASTLRGTYEQYF. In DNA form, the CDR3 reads TGTGCCAGCACCCTCAGGGGAACCTACGAGCAGTACTTC.

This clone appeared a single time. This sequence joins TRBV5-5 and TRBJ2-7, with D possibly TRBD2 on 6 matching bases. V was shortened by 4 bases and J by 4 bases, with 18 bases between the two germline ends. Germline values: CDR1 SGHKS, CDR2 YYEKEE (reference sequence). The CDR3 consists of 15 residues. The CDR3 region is CASSPPVGGVYEQYF. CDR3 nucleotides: TGTGCCAGCAGCCCTCCCGTGGGGGGAGTTTACGAGCAGTACTTC.

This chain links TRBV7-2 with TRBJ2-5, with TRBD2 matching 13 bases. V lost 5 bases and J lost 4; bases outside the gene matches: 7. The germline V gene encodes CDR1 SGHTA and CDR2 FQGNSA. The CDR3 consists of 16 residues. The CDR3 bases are TGTGCCAGCAGCCCTCGGACTAGCGGGAGCCTAGAGACCCAGTACTTC. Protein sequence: CASSPRTSGSLETQYF.

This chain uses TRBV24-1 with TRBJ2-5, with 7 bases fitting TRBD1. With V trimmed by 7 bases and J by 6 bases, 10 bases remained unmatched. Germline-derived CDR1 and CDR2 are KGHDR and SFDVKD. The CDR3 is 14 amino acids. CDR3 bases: TGTGCCACCAGGCCGGGACAGCGTTGGAAGACCCAGTACTTC. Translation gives CATRPGQRWKTQYF.

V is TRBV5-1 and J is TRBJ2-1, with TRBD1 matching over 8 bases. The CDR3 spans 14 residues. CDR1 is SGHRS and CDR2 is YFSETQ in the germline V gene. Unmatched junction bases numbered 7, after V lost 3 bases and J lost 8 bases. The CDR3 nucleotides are TGCGCCAGCAGCTCCGACAGGGGACGGGATGAGCAGTTCTTC. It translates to CASSSDRGRDEQFF.

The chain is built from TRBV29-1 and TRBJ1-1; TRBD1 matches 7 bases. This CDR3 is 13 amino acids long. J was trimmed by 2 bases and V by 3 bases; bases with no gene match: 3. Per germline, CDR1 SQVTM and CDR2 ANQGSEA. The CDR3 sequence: CSVDAGGNTEAFF. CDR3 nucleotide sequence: TGCAGCGTTGACGCAGGGGGTAACACTGAAGCTTTCTTT.

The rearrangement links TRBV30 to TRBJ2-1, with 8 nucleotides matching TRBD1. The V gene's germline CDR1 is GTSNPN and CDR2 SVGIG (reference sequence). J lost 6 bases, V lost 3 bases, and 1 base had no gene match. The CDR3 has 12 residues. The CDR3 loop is CAWSGQGNEQFF. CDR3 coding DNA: TGTGCCTGGAGCGGACAGGGCAATGAGCAGTTCTTC.

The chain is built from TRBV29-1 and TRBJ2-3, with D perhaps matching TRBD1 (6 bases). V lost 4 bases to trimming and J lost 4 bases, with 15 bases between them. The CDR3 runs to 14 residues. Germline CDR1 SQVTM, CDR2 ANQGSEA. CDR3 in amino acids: CSVGPGHPPDTQYF. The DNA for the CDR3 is TGCAGCGTTGGACCGGGACACCCGCCAGATACGCAGTATTTT.

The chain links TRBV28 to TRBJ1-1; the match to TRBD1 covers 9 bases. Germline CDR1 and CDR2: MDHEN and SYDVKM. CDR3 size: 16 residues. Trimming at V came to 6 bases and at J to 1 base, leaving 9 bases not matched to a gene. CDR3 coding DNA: TGTGCCAGCAGACCAGGACAGGGGAGGGGGAACACTGAAGCTTTCTTT. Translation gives CASRPGQGRGNTEAFF.

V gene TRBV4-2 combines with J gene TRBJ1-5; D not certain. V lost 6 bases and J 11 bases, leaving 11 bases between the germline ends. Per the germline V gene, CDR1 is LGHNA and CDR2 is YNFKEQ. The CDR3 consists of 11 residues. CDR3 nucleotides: TGTGCCAGCAGAGGGATTTCAGCCCAGCATTTT. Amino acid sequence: CASRGISAQHF.